The clone carrying this T cell receptor beta chain showed up many times. The antigen remains unidentified. This specimen belongs to a study of T cell repertoires in cytomegalovirus infection. At the level of the study: A matching HLA type, together with CMV infection, was signaled by public TCR beta signatures.

Germline CDR1 SGHTA, CDR2 FQGNSA. The V gene lost 1 base and the J gene lost 3 bases, with 10 bases spanning the gap. This CDR3 region has 15 residues. Study observations and caveats: There were HLA-C-restricted CMV-specific TCR beta clonotypes dominating the ex vivo response.

TCRdb fed the reads into MiXCR, producing one record per CDR3 protein. The sample yields 65,000 to 90,000 distinct CDR3 sequences, about 4.2% seen once. The chain uses TRBV7-2 and TRBJ1-5, with D unclear. This clonotype was sampled from a human donor in good health (CMV status not recorded). Some clones in this sample may be carry-over from other donors' samples. Sequenced sample: PBMCs. The chain's CDR3 is CASSLGTTNNQPQHF. In DNA form, the CDR3 reads TGTGCCAGCAGCTTAGGGACTACTAACAATCAGCCCCAGCATTTT.